The entry below describes one TCR beta chain. Antigen specificity is unknown. The entry originates in a study of CD8+ T cells in alopecia areata. As to treatment: oral pan-JAK inhibitor, 5-10 mg twice daily. Peripheral blood, together with lesional scalp punch biopsies, was collected from alopecia areata patients. The study's findings and limits: Just one nonresponder means the tie between baseline CD8+ expansion and response stays uncertain. Expanded CD8+ clones among the top 100, as well as scalp clonality, were significantly decreased by tofacitinib. In scalp and blood, many expanded lesional clones persisted during tofacitinib.

Extracted RNA was reverse transcribed into cDNA, the sequencing template. Profiling relied on immunoSEQ multiplex PCR, and the TCRdb table lists in-frame clones only, not all of them. Seen here are 190,000 or so clones, around three fifths observed once, and the top ten hold around 12%. The specimen comprised CD8+ T cells sorted from blood, sampled at week 24, from a patient treated with tofacitinib. The source is a human donor with alopecia areata.

The DNA for the CDR3 is TGTGCCAGCAAAACCGGGACAGGGTCTGAAGCTTTCTTT. It specifies CASKTGTGSEAFF. The J gene is TRBJ1-1, the V gene TRBV28; 9 nucleotides agree with TRBD1. The CDR3 loop spans 13 amino acids. Per germline, CDR1 MDHEN and CDR2 SYDVKM. V lost 7 bases to trimming and J lost 6 bases; unmatched junction nucleotides: 6.